The sequence of this T cell receptor (beta chain) was determined in a study of T cell responses to AZD1222 COVID-19 vaccine. Study outcomes and limitations: Clonal diversity was possibly underestimated, and the donors were mostly white British, with more females. With dominance at 160-218 and 743-854, vaccine-associated CD4 TCRs spanned spike. Baseline antibody screening turned up just six or seven seropositive AZD1222 recipients.

Details on this clone: Its antigen is undetermined. At one boundary the junction diverges from the germline segment, which might be a read error.

TCRdb's copy holds only in-frame clones and misses some; the assay was immunoSEQ multiplex PCR. The data contain 140,000 to 150,000 clones, more than 85% of them singletons. The specimen comprised peripheral blood, sampled on day 0 of AZD1222 vaccination. This TCR was sampled from an adult in good health.

The CDR3 region is CASSQDRQNTEAFF. CDR3 sequence (DNA): TGCGCCAGCAGTCAAGACAGGCAGAACACTGAAGCTTTCTTT. This chain links TRBV4-1 with TRBJ1-1; a weak D match, TRBD1 (6 bases). This CDR3 spans 14 amino acids. CDR1 is MGHRA and CDR2 is YSYEKL in the germline V gene.